This TCR beta chain was identified during a study of cytomegalovirus exposure and HLA in healthy donors. Notes on the study in general: The authors judged a highly shared variant cluster likely a sequencing artifact. Later on, an analysis tied around 17,000 TCR beta sequences to HLA alleles at 0.05 false discovery rate. Indistinguishable V segments such as TRBV6-2 and TRBV6-3 were excluded.

Germline assignment: CDR1 SNHLY and CDR2 FYNNEI. The CDR3 extends over 15 amino acids. V shed 6 bases and J 3 bases; nucleotides not matched to a gene: 8. For this clone: Antigen: not known.

60 Vbeta and 13 Jbeta primers were used in PCR. The data were produced by immunoSEQ multiplex PCR, yet TCRdb's version contains in-frame clones alone and is incomplete. The repertoire has about 130,000 clones, 55% to 75% of them found once; the top ten carry 1.6%. Sample: PBMCs. The V and J genes are TRBV2 and TRBJ1-1; the match to TRBD1 covers 9 bases. This clonotype was sampled from a man aged 25-45 years in good health and CMV-seropositive. CDR3 nucleotides: TGTGCCAGCAGCTTGGAAGGGACAGGGCACACTGAAGCTTTCTTT. Translation gives CASSLEGTGHTEAFF.